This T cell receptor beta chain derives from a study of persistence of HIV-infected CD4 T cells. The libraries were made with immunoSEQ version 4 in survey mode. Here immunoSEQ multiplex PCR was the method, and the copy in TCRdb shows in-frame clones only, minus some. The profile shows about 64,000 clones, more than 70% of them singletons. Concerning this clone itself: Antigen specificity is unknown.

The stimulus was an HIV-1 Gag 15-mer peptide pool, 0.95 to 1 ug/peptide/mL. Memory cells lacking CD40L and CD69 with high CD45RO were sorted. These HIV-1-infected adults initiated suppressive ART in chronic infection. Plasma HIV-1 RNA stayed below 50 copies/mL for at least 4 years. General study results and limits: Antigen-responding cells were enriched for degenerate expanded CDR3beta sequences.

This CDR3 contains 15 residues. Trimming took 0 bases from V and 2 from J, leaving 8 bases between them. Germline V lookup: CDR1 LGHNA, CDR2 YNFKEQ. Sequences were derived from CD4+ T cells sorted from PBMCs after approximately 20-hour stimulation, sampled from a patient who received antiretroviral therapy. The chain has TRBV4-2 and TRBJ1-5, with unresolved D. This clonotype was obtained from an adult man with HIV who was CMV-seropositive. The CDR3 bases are TGTGCCAGCAGCCAAGATGGGCAAGGCAATCAGCCCCAGCATTTT. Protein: CASSQDGQGNQPQHF.